This T cell receptor (beta chain) is drawn from a study of graft-versus-host responses after intestinal transplantation. With regard to this clone: Its target is unknown.

Germline V gives CDR1 LGHNA, CDR2 YSLEER. The CDR3 runs to 14 residues. V lost 1 base to trimming and J lost 3 bases; unmatched junction nucleotides: 0. The assay was immunoSEQ multiplex PCR, and TCRdb's table has in-frame clones only and misses some. The sample records more than 65,000 clones, approximately 90% being singletons. Source: unstimulated CD8+ T cells sorted from spleen or lymph node cells, taken before transplant. The source of this sequence is a human donor who was the organ donor for an intestinal transplant. This chain links TRBV4-3 with TRBJ2-7; 10 nucleotides line up with TRBD1. CDR3 coding DNA: TGCGCCAGCAGCCAAGGGGACAGGGGCTACGAGCAGTACTTC. Translating gives CASSQGDRGYEQYF.